These T cell receptor beta chains were read from a single sample in a study of shared clonotypes between healthy human individuals. TCRdb's copy holds only in-frame clones and misses some; the assay was immunoSEQ multiplex PCR. The sample includes about 470,000 clones, about 76% of them seen just once. The sequencing input was PBMCs. The receptors originated from a woman aged 40 to 50 in good health. Some clones in this sample may be carry-over from other donors' samples. CDR3s include the opening cysteine and the closing phenylalanine or tryptophan. The order of the fields is CDR3 DNA, CDR3 protein, V gene, J gene, clone size, D gene. D genes are given only for firm matches. Clone size appears in some rows only: once, few, many, or a class for an expanded clone.

TGTGCCATCAGGGGGGAGGCGTCGCCATTCCTGTACTTC	CAIRGEASPFLYF	TRBV10-3	TRBJ2-7	-	-
TGCGCCAGCAGCTGGACCGCAGGGGAAACCGGGGAGCTGTTTTTT	CASSWTAGETGELFF	TRBV5-1	TRBJ2-2	-	-
TGTGCCAGCAGCTTAGGAGGACAGGGGGGCCTCAATGAGCAGTTCTTC	CASSLGGQGGLNEQFF	TRBV7-2	TRBJ2-1	-	TRBD1
TGTGCCATCAGTGGAGGGGAGGCGAAACAGCCCCAGCATTTT	CAISGGEAKQPQHF	TRBV10-3	TRBJ1-5	-	-
TGTGCCAGCAGCGTAGCTCGGGGCCGCTCCTACAATGAGCAGTTCTTC	CASSVARGRSYNEQFF	TRBV9	TRBJ2-1	-	-
TGTGCCAGTAGTACAGGGGGCGTGTCGGTATATGGCTACACCTTC	CASSTGGVSVYGYTF	TRBV19	TRBJ1-2	-	TRBD1
TGTGCCAGCAGTCAATCCGGGACTAGCGGGAGCCACGAGCAGTACTTC	CASSQSGTSGSHEQYF	TRBV6-4	TRBJ2-7	-	TRBD2
TGCGCCAGCAGCTTGGGGGCGGGAGGAAGCACAGATACGCAGTATTTT	CASSLGAGGSTDTQYF	TRBV5-1	TRBJ2-3	-	TRBD2
TGCAGCGTAACCGGGACTAGCGGTTCGGGAGAGACCCAGTACTTC	CSVTGTSGSGETQYF	TRBV29-1	TRBJ2-5	-	TRBD2
TGTGCCAGCAGTTATCCCCAGGGGCCCCAGCATTTT	CASSYPQGPQHF	TRBV6-6	TRBJ1-5	-	-
TGTGCCAGCAGCTTAGCCAGGGGAAACACCATATATTTT	CASSLARGNTIYF	TRBV7-2	TRBJ1-3	-	-
TGTGCCAGCAGTACTAGCTCGGGCGCCTACGAGCAGTACTTC	CASSTSSGAYEQYF	TRBV28	TRBJ2-7	-	-
TGCGCCAGCTACAAAGCCCTGAACACTGAAGCTTTCTTT	CASYKALNTEAFF	TRBV5-1	TRBJ1-1	-	-
TGTGCCAGCAGCTTACTAGCGGACTACGAGCAGTACTTC	CASSLLADYEQYF	TRBV7-3	TRBJ2-7	-	TRBD2
TGTGCCAGCAGCCAAGATTTCCTAGCGGGAGGCGGCCGGGAGCTGTTTTTT	CASSQDFLAGGGRELFF	TRBV4-2	TRBJ2-2	-	TRBD2
TGTGCCAGCAGCCCTAGGCGGGGGGGTGAAGCTTTCTTT	CASSPRRGGEAFF	TRBV11-2	TRBJ1-1	-	-
TGCGCCAGCAGCCCAGGGGGAGGGGGCTACACCTTC	CASSPGGGGYTF	TRBV5-1	TRBJ1-2	-	TRBD1
TGTGCCAGCAGTCTAGGGTCTGGGGTTAACACTGAAGCTTTCTTT	CASSLGSGVNTEAFF	TRBV7-9	TRBJ1-1	-	-
TGTGCCAGCAGGCTAGCGGGGGGCACAGATACGCAGTATTTT	CASRLAGGTDTQYF	TRBV2	TRBJ2-3	-	TRBD2
TGCGCCAGCAGCGGGGGGGGGACAAATGAAAAACTGTTTTTT	CASSGGGTNEKLFF	TRBV4-1	TRBJ1-4	-	-
TGTGCCAGCAGCTTAGGATGGGACAGGTATAATGAAAAACTGTTTTTT	CASSLGWDRYNEKLFF	TRBV7-9	TRBJ1-4	-	TRBD1
TGTGCCAGCAGCGGGACCTCTCGCGGCAACCCCTACGAGCAGTACTTC	CASSGTSRGNPYEQYF	TRBV5-6	TRBJ2-7	-	-
TGTGCCAGCAGTTACGACAGCGGTCTATCCTACAATGAGCAGTTCTTC	CASSYDSGLSYNEQFF	TRBV6-6	TRBJ2-1	-	-
TGTGCCAGCAGTACCGGGGGCGATAACTATGGCTACACCTTC	CASSTGGDNYGYTF	TRBV28	TRBJ1-2	-	-
TGTGCCAGCAGCTTAGATGTCCCCCCTAACACTGAAGCTTTCTTT	CASSLDVPPNTEAFF	TRBV7-9	TRBJ1-1	-	-
TGTGCCTGGAGTGGTCAGGGCTACGAGCAGTACTTC	CAWSGQGYEQYF	TRBV30	TRBJ2-7	-	-
TGTGCCAGCAGCTTCCCAGGGGTTGAAAAACTGTTTTTT	CASSFPGVEKLFF	TRBV5-8	TRBJ1-4	-	-
TGTGCCAGCAGCAAGACTCCGGGGGCCCAGTACTTC	CASSKTPGAQYF	TRBV7-2	TRBJ2-5	few	-
TGTGCCAGCAGTGGTAGGGGGGACACCGGGGAGCTGTTTTTT	CASSGRGDTGELFF	TRBV6-1	TRBJ2-2	-	-
TGCAGTGCCCACTGGCAGAATGAGCAGTTCTTC	CSAHWQNEQFF	TRBV20-1	TRBJ2-1	-	-
TGTGCCAGCAGCCCAGGGACTAGCGGGAGTTTCGAGCAGTACTTC	CASSPGTSGSFEQYF	TRBV7-2	TRBJ2-7	-	TRBD2
TGCGCCAGCAGTATTCTAGCGGCTGGATCGTACAATGAGCAGTTCTTC	CASSILAAGSYNEQFF	TRBV5-1	TRBJ2-1	many	TRBD2
TGTGCCAGCAGCTTCGGTGGTGAAGCTTTCTTT	CASSFGGEAFF	TRBV7-8	TRBJ1-1	few	-
TGTGCCAGCAGCTTGGAGACAGGGAGCCAAGAGACCCAGTACTTC	CASSLETGSQETQYF	TRBV5-6	TRBJ2-5	-	TRBD1
TGTGCCAGTAGTTCTGGGAACACTGAAGCTTTCTTT	CASSSGNTEAFF	TRBV19	TRBJ1-1	-	-
TGTGCCAGCTCACGACGGGAGGGACAGGGGTTATACGAGCAGTACTTC	CASSRREGQGLYEQYF	TRBV18	TRBJ2-7	once	TRBD1
TGTGCAAGTCGCTTAGCGAAGGGAAGGCCGGGGAATGAGCAGTTCTTC	CASRLAKGRPGNEQFF	TRBV12-2	TRBJ2-1	-	-
TGTGCCAGCAGGACAGGGGCAGGGGAGCTGTTTTTT	CASRTGAGELFF	TRBV2	TRBJ2-2	-	TRBD1
TGTGCCAGCTCACCACCGCCGAGGGGAAATGAGCAGTTCTTC	CASSPPPRGNEQFF	TRBV18	TRBJ2-1	once	-
TGTGCCAGCAGCTTACTGGACCCTGGTGAGCAGTTCTTC	CASSLLDPGEQFF	TRBV7-8	TRBJ2-1	-	-
TGTGCCAGCAGCTTGGATACGGGGGTGGACTATGGCTACACCTTC	CASSLDTGVDYGYTF	TRBV5-6	TRBJ1-2	-	-
TGTGCCAGCAGCCCAGGACAGGGTCATCGGAATGAGCAGTTCTTC	CASSPGQGHRNEQFF	TRBV7-2	TRBJ2-1	-	TRBD1
TGTGCCAGCAGCAAATCTCAATCCCCTCCCCCCATTTGCGGCGAGCAGTACTTC	CASSKSQSPPPICGEQYF	TRBV21-1	TRBJ2-7	-	-
TGTGCCAGCAGCTTAACGGGAAGTCGGCACGAGCAGTACTTC	CASSLTGSRHEQYF	TRBV7-2	TRBJ2-7	-	-
TGTGCCAGCAGTTTGTCCAGGGCGAACACCGGGGAGCTGTTTTTT	CASSLSRANTGELFF	TRBV28	TRBJ2-2	many	-
TGTGCCAGCAGTAAGAGGACTAGCGGGATCTCAGATACGCAGTATTTT	CASSKRTSGISDTQYF	TRBV25-1	TRBJ2-3	-	TRBD2
TGCGCCAGCAGCTTGGGTACTGGGACATCCTACGAGCAGTACTTC	CASSLGTGTSYEQYF	TRBV5-1	TRBJ2-7	few	-
TGTGCCAGTAGTCGCGGGACAGGGTATCCTCTAGCCAAAAACATTCAGTACTTC	CASSRGTGYPLAKNIQYF	TRBV19	TRBJ2-4	-	TRBD1
TGTGCCAGCAGCTTAATGGGCGGGAGCCGAACCGGGGAGCTGTTTTTT	CASSLMGGSRTGELFF	TRBV13	TRBJ2-2	once	TRBD2
TGTGCCAGCAGTGAATTAGATGGGAGGGTGGTTAGGACTGAAGCTTTCTTT	CASSELDGRVVRTEAFF	TRBV25-1	TRBJ1-1	-	-
TGTGCCAGCAGTTTATGGGCTAGCGGGATCCAAGAGACCCAGTACTTC	CASSLWASGIQETQYF	TRBV28	TRBJ2-5	-	TRBD2
TGTGCCAGCAGTTTATGGAGTGTCGATCCTGAAGCTTTCTTT	CASSLWSVDPEAFF	TRBV28	TRBJ1-1	-	-
TGCGCCAGCAGCTCTGACAGACAAGCAACTGAAGCTTTCTTT	CASSSDRQATEAFF	TRBV5-1	TRBJ1-1	-	-
TGTGCCAGCAGCCCCAGGACAGGGTCGGATCGGGGAAACACCATATATTTT	CASSPRTGSDRGNTIYF	TRBV7-9	TRBJ1-3	-	TRBD1
TGTGCCAGCAGCTGGGACAGGGGGACTAATGAAAAACTGTTTTTT	CASSWDRGTNEKLFF	TRBV7-2	TRBJ1-4	-	TRBD1